Reported below is one T cell receptor (beta chain). As yet, its antigen is unknown. The entry originates in a study of monozygotic twins with inflammatory bowel disease. Study-wide points: Relative to healthy twins, IBD patients had fewer clonotypes in common with others, a gap that was especially apparent with disease activity.

The germline V gene has CDR1 MNHEY and CDR2 SVGEGT. The CDR3 is 14 amino acids. Per TCR library, about 3,300 ng of total RNA was used. TCRdb re-called the 5' RACE reads and gives one entry per CDR3 protein, without DNA. This specimen shows 330,000 or so distinct CDR3 sequences; the ten leading clones hold around 2%. Blood samples of about 2.5 ml were drawn from every donor. The clonotype comes from a human donor with ulcerative colitis or Crohn's disease, or a healthy co-twin of an affected twin (not recorded which). Source material: blood. The rearrangement links TRBV6-2 or TRBV6-3 to TRBJ1-3; lacking DNA, the TRBD1 call made by TCRdb goes unchecked. The chain's CDR3 is CASSSGDSGNTIYF.